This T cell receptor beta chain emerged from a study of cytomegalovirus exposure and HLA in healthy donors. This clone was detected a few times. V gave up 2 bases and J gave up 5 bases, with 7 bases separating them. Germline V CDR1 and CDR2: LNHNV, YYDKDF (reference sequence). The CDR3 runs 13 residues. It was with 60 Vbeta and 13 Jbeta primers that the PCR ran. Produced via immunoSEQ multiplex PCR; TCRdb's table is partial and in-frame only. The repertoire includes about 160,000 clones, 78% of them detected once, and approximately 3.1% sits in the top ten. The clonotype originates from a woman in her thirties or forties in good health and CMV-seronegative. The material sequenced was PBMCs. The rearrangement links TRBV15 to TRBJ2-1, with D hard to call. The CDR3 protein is CATSRFSNNEQFF. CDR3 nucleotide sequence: TGTGCCACCAGCAGATTTTCAAACAATGAGCAGTTCTTC.